The sequence of this TCR beta chain was determined in a study of blood T cell repertoires in COVID-19 (dated by TCRdb to the early 2020s). For the study in its entirety: Samples from collaborators originated in the United States, Italy and Spain and spanned both the acute and convalescent phases of COVID-19. The prospective study material was composed of cDNA or gDNA derived from T cells, B-cell-depleted T cells, or PBMCs. Subjects who had been exposed to COVID-19, were actively infected with it, or had recovered from it provided the deeply sampled blood TCRbeta repertoires that made up the dataset. The repertoires were released in a freely available public database intended as a resource for research on the immune response to SARS-CoV-2. The samples were drawn from the first 160 participants of the ongoing ImmuneRACE study and from 1,254 subjects provided by 6 global collaborators. Sample metadata almost always included a de-identified subject ID, COVID-19 status, age in years and sex. Where available, HLA class I and class II types were obtained from metadata supplied by the sample provider rather than from assay-based typing. What the study reported, not specific to this receptor: The quantity of clinical and demographic metadata differed by source and by participant and was supplied without curation.

Note on this clone: Its antigen is not yet known. No quality values exist for individual bases; no much larger clone is one base distant.

Including the terminal cysteine and phenylalanine, the CDR3 comprises 14 residues. Only the CDR3 DNA stays, 42 bases, in frame from base 1. The germline V gene encodes CDR1 DFQATT and CDR2 SNEGSKA (reference sequence). V lost 3 bases and J lost 3 bases, and the count of bases not matched to a germline gene is 6. One collaborating source in Seattle enrolled patients during active infection and followed them longitudinally through the course of disease. Whole blood was collected in K2EDTA tubes by collaborating institutions according to the institutions' own protocols. For TCRbeta analysis, collaborator samples were shipped as frozen whole blood, as isolated PBMCs, or as DNA extracted from either sample type. TCRbeta CDR3 regions were amplified from genomic DNA using the immunoSEQ Assay, a bias-controlled multiplex PCR. The paper's data handling went like this. Within the assay, amplification of reference gene primers was used to estimate how many nucleated cells each sample contained. Sequence reads were collapsed and filtered to measure the absolute abundance of every unique TCRbeta CDR3 rearrangement. For each sample, productive Simpson clonality was calculated by taking the square root of Simpson's diversity index across productive rearrangements. TCRdb took this table from immuneACCESS and kept in-frame rearrangements with V and J called. Such tables lack part of the clones; where checked against another copy, unresolved V genes explain under half of the gap, and the rest is unexplained. The V and J calls and the clone size are those of that table, but D and trimming were determined from the DNA. Recorded for this sample are fewer than 200,000 clones; around 84% of them occurred a single time. The leading ten clones occupy under 6.5% of the sample.

This TCR was recovered from a woman in her forties or fifties with COVID-19, enrolled during active disease. The sequenced sample was peripheral blood. The chain is encoded by TRBV20-1 joined to TRBJ2-7, with 9 bases aligning to TRBD2. Here is the DNA: TGCAGTGCTAGTCTCCTAGCGGGGATCTACGAGCAGTACTTC. This encodes CSASLLAGIYEQYF.